The 11 T cell receptor beta chains given below trace back to one sample, sequenced in a study of patients and donors after allogeneic stem cell transplantation (dated by TCRdb to 2020 to 2022). The library was produced with RT-PCR. TCRdb names NextSeq 550 as the instrument used. TCRdb passed the public sequencing reads through fastp at Q25 and MiXCR, retaining productive beta sequences. Identical CDR3 proteins give one entry, which carries the most common genes and DNA. Here the sample has 95,000 to 120,000 distinct CDR3 sequences; around 36% occur a single time. The biggest ten clones account for more than 25% of the sample. The sequenced sample consisted of blood, either unsorted or a sorted T cell fraction (not recorded which). These receptors were collected from a human donor who was either an allogeneic HSCT recipient or a stem cell or donor lymphocyte infusion donor (not recorded which). It is not recorded whose cells these are; they may come from a transplant donor.

This clonotype was observed a few times. The J gene is TRBJ1-2, the V gene TRBV15, with a weak D call TRBD1 (5 bases). Germline CDR1 reads LNHNV; CDR2 reads YYDKDF (reference sequence). The CDR3 consists of 17 residues. With 4 bases removed from V and 6 bases from J, the gap between germline ends came to 24 bases. The CDR3, as DNA: TGTGCCACCAGCACGGCGTTCATAATCAGGGAGACTCATGGCTACACCTTC. It encodes CATSTAFIIRETHGYTF.

This chain links TRBV10-3 with TRBJ1-2, with D unclear. CDR1 and CDR2 (germline): ENHRY, SYGVKD. This CDR3 is 15 amino acids long. Trimming took 4 bases from V and 8 from J, leaving 20 bases between them. The CDR3 DNA is TGTGCCATCAGTGGTCCGTGGTCCGGAACGGAAGGCTACACCTTC. This translates into CAISGPWSGTEGYTF.

The rearrangement joins TRBV4-3 to TRBJ2-7; no reliable D call. Trimming cost V 2 bases and J 0 bases, with 11 bases left between them. CDR3 length equals 15 residues. Looked up from germline, CDR1 is LGHNA and CDR2 is YSLEER. CDR3 loop: CASSQLAESSYEQYF. The CDR3 bases are TGCGCCAGCAGCCAACTCGCGGAAAGCTCCTACGAGCAGTACTTC.

The V and J genes are TRBV18 and TRBJ1-2; D unresolved. V was shortened by 3 bases and J by 4 bases, with 12 bases between the two germline ends. Germline V gives CDR1 KGHSH, CDR2 LQKENI. The CDR3 loop spans 14 amino acids. In DNA, the CDR3 is TGTGCCAGCTCACCGCAGGCCAGTGCCTATGGCTACACCTTC. It is translated as CASSPQASAYGYTF.

In DNA, the CDR3 is TGCAGTGCTAGAAGGGACTACATCAATGAGCAGTTCTTC. It is translated as CSARRDYINEQFF. The J gene is TRBJ2-1, the V gene TRBV20-1; TRBD2 matches 7 bases. The CDR3 extends over 13 amino acids. CDR1 DFQATT and CDR2 SNEGSKA come from the germline V gene (reference sequence). The J segment lost 6 bases and the V segment lost 2 bases, leaving 4 bases of the junction unmatched.

The chain employs TRBV15 and TRBJ2-7; 9 nucleotides line up with TRBD1. V dropped 6 bases and J dropped 0; count of bases not matched to a gene: 6. The length of the CDR3 is 15 residues. CDR1 and CDR2 from the germline V gene are LNHNV and YYDKDF (reference sequence). Written as DNA, the CDR3 is TGTGCCACCAGATCGGGGACAGGGCGCTCCTACGAGCAGTACTTC. Residues: CATRSGTGRSYEQYF.

This chain links TRBV12-3 or TRBV12-4 with TRBJ1-1, with D unresolved. The CDR3 is 12 residues long. Trimming took 2 bases from V and 5 from J, leaving 6 bases between them. The CDR3 bases are TGTGCCAGCAGTTTACCAAGGACTGAAGCTTTCTTT. It codes for CASSLPRTEAFF.

This clonotype was counted ten times or more. The chain carries TRBV11-2 and TRBJ1-1; D may be TRBD1 (6 bases). Germline-derived CDR1 and CDR2 are SGHAT and FQNNGV. Between the trimmed V and J ends, which lost 4 bases and 2 bases, there was a span of 17 bases. The CDR3 runs 16 residues. The CDR3 DNA is TGTGCCAGCAGCTCCTCCCCGGGGGCGCCAAACACTGAAGCTTTCTTT. Its translation: CASSSSPGAPNTEAFF.

Worth noting for this clonotype: A junction end diverges from the germline sequence, so it may reflect a read error. The chain has TRBV4-3 and TRBJ2-2; unclear D gene. Germline values: CDR1 LGHNA, CDR2 YSLEER. CDR3 length: 15 amino acids. The CDR3 region is CASRQDPLRTGELFF. The CDR3 coding sequence is TGCGCCAGCAGACAAGACCCCTTGAGGACCGGGGAGCTGTTTTTT.

The J gene is TRBJ2-5, the V gene TRBV18, with 8 bases that match TRBD2. J gave up 4 bases and V 1 base, and 8 bases lay outside the gene matches. The CDR3 sequence is 16 residues long. In germline, CDR1 is KGHSH, CDR2 LQKENI. CDR3 protein: CASSPLPGLVGETQYF. In DNA, the CDR3 is TGTGCCAGCTCACCACTGCCGGGACTAGTAGGAGAGACCCAGTACTTC.

This clonotype has a handful of counts. The chain combines TRBV20-1 with TRBJ2-7; D possibly corresponds to TRBD1 (6 bases). The V end lost 4 bases, the J end lost 3 bases, and 10 bases lay between the germline ends. Germline CDR1 and CDR2: DFQATT and SNEGSKA (reference sequence). The CDR3 totals 12 residues. CDR3 in amino acids: CSATAQGYEQYF. DNA for the CDR3: TGCAGTGCTACCGCACAGGGCTACGAGCAGTACTTC.